The clone carrying this TCR beta chain was found a few times. Antigen unknown. These data are taken from a study of CD8+CD57+ T cells in acquired aplastic anemia. Study-wide points: With respect to CD8+ Simpson's diversity, patients and controls did not differ significantly.

For CDR3 and TCR beta VDJ profiling, genomic DNA was the template used. TCRdb passed the reads through MiXCR, listing each CDR3 protein once. The table lists roughly 200,000 distinct CDR3 sequences, 63% of them singletons. Flow cytometry had shown expanded CD8+CD57+ cells in the patients chosen for sequencing. The CDR3 is 15 amino acids. Trimming removed 9 bases at V and 7 bases at J, with 21 bases between. Germline V gene data show CDR1 as LNHNV and CDR2 as YYDKDF (reference sequence). The V and J genes are TRBV15 and TRBJ1-4; D unclear. This clonotype was obtained from a human donor with aplastic anemia. The sequenced sample was sorted CD4+, CD8+, or CD8+CD57+ T cells (not recorded which) from PBMCs. Here the CDR3 reads CATGGGVLLGEKLFF. The CDR3 DNA follows: TGTGCCACGGGCGGTGGGGTACTCTTGGGTGAAAAACTGTTTTTT.